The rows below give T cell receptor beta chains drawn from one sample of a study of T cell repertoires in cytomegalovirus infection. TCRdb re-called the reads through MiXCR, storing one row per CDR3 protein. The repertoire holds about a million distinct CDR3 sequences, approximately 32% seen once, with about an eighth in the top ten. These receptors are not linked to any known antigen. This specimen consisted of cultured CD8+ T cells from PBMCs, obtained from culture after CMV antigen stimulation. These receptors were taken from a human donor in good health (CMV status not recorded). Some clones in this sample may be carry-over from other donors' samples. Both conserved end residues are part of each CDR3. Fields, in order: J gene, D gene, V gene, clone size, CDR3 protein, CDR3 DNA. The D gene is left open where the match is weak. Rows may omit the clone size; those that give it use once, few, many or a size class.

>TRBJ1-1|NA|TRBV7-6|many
CASSLTPLVNTEAFF
TGTGCCAGCAGCTTAACACCCCTAGTCAACACTGAAGCTTTCTTT
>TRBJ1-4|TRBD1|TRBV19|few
CASSTWDSPNEKLFF
TGTGCCAGTAGCACCTGGGACAGTCCTAATGAAAAACTGTTTTTT
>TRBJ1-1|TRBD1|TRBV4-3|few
CASSHPSGQGNTEAFF
TGCGCCAGCAGCCACCCAAGCGGACAGGGGAACACTGAAGCTTTCTTT
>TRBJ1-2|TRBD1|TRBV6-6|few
CASSYSTGGVYGYTF
TGTGCCAGCAGTTACTCGACAGGGGGCGTCTATGGCTACACCTTC
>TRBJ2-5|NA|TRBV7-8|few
CASSLGEFIQETQYF
TGTGCCAGCAGCTTAGGGGAGTTCATCCAAGAGACCCAGTACTTC
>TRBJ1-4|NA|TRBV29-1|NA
CSVVLRGRHEKLFF
TGCAGCGTTGTTCTCCGGGGGCGTCATGAAAAACTGTTTTTT
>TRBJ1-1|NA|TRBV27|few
CASSLLGGGNTEAFF
TGTGCCAGCAGTTTATTGGGGGGGGGGAACACTGAAGCTTTCTTT
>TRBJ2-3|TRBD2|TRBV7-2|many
CASSAGGYRTDTQYF
TGTGCCAGCAGCGCGGGAGGCTATCGCACAGATACGCAGTATTTT
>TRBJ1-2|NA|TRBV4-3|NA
CASSQEDRDYYGYTF
TGCGCCAGCAGCCAAGAAGACCGGGACTACTATGGCTACACCTTC
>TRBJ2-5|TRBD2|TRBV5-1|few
CASSPYRSGGKETQYF
TGCGCCAGCAGCCCCTACCGGAGCGGGGGGAAGGAGACCCAGTACTTC
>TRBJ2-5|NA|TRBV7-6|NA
CASSLEGVWTQYF
TGTGCCAGCAGCTTAGAGGGGGTTTGGACCCAGTACTTC
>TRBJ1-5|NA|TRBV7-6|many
CASSLGSGPNQPQHF
TGTGCCAGCAGCTTAGGCTCAGGGCCCAATCAGCCCCAGCATTTT
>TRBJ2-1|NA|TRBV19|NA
CASSIVGFRYNEQFF
TGTGCCAGTAGTATTGTAGGGTTCCGGTACAATGAGCAGTTCTTC
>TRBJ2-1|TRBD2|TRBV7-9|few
CASTTTSGGANEQFF
TGTGCCAGCACCACGACTAGCGGGGGGGCGAATGAGCAGTTCTTC
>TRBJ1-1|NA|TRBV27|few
CASSLTRAGMNTEAFF
TGTGCCAGCAGTTTAACCAGGGCGGGGATGAACACTGAAGCTTTCTTT
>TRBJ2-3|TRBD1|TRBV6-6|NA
CATGTGADTQYF
TGTGCCACCGGGACAGGGGCAGATACGCAGTATTTT
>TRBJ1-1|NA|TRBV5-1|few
CASSSEGAEAFF
TGCGCCAGCAGCTCGGAGGGAGCTGAAGCTTTCTTT
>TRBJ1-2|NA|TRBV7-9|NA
CASSPTLGQYGYTF
TGTGCCAGCAGCCCGACCCTGGGGCAGTATGGCTACACCTTC
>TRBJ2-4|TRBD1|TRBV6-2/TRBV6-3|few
CASSYRGTGRNIQYF
TGTGCCAGCAGTTACCGCGGGACAGGGAGGAACATTCAGTACTTC
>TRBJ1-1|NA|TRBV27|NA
CASGEYGRMNTEAFF
TGTGCCAGCGGAGAGTACGGACGGATGAACACTGAAGCTTTCTTT
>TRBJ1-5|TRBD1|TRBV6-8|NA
CASSLTGVINQPQHF
TGTGCCAGCAGTTTAACAGGGGTTATCAATCAGCCCCAGCATTTT
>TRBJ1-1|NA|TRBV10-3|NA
CAISGAGPLNTEAFF
TGTGCCATCAGTGGGGCGGGGCCCTTGAACACTGAAGCTTTCTTT
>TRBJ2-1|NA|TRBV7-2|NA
CASGSSYNEQFF
TGTGCCAGCGGCAGCTCCTACAATGAGCAGTTCTTC
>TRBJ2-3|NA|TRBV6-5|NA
CASSWTQGTDTQYF
TGTGCCAGCAGTTGGACCCAGGGAACAGATACGCAGTATTTT
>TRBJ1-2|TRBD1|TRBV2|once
CASSESLDRDGYTF
TGTGCCAGCAGTGAAAGTTTGGACAGGGACGGCTACACCTTC
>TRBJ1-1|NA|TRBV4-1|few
CASSSWGSNTEAFF
TGCGCCAGCAGCTCGTGGGGATCTAACACTGAAGCTTTCTTT
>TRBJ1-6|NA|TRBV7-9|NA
CASGQGTKEPLHF
TGTGCCAGCGGCCAGGGGACCAAGGAACCCCTCCACTTT
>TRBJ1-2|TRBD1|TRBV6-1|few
CASSGWKTGGGYGYTF
TGTGCCAGCAGTGGGTGGAAGACAGGGGGCGGCTATGGCTACACCTTC
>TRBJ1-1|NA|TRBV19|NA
CASSEDWGTEAFF
TGTGCCAGTAGTGAGGATTGGGGGACTGAAGCTTTCTTT
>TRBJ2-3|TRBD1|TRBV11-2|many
CASSLNRGRTDTQYF
TGTGCCAGCAGCTTAAACAGGGGTCGCACAGATACGCAGTATTTT
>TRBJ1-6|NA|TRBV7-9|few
CASSSGGGGDNSPLHF
TGTGCCAGCAGCTCCGGGGGGGGTGGCGATAATTCACCCCTCCACTTT
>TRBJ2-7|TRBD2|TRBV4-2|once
CASSPGTSGAGEQYF
TGTGCCAGCAGCCCCGGGACTAGCGGGGCGGGCGAGCAGTACTTC
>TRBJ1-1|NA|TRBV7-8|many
CASSLAGGRNTEAFF
TGTGCCAGCAGCTTAGCGGGGGGGAGGAACACTGAAGCTTTCTTT
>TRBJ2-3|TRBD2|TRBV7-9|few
CASSLGVLAAPSTDTQYF
TGTGCCAGCAGCTTAGGGGTACTAGCGGCACCTAGCACAGATACGCAGTATTTT
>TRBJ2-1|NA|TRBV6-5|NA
CASTPDRTEQFF
TGTGCCAGCACCCCGGATCGGACTGAGCAGTTCTTC
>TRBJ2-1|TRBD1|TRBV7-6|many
CASSSGQGSYNEQFF
TGTGCCAGCAGCTCAGGACAGGGATCCTACAATGAGCAGTTCTTC
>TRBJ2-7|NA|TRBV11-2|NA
CASSLASISYEQYF
TGTGCCAGCAGCTTAGCATCCATCTCCTACGAGCAGTACTTC
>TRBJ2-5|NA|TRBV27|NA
CASSRLTQETQYF
TGTGCCAGCAGCCGACTCACCCAAGAGACCCAGTACTTC
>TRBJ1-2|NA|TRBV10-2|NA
CASSEGGGKNYGYTF
TGCGCCAGCAGTGAGGGTGGAGGAAAGAACTATGGCTACACCTTC
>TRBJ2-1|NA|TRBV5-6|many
CASSLAVGNPWNEQFF
TGTGCCAGCAGCTTGGCCGTCGGGAACCCCTGGAATGAGCAGTTCTTC